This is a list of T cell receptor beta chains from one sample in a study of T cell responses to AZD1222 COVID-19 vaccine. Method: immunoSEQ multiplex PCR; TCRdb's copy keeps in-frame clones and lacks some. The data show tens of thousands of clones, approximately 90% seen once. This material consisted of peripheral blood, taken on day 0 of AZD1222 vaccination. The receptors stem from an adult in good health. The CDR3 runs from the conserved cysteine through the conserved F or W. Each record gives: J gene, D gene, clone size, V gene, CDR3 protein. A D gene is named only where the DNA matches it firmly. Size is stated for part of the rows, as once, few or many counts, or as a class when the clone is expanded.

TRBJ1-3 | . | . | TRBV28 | CASSSGSSGNTIYF
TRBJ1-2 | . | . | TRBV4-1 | CASSLTGSGIRDGYTF
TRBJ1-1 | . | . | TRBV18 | CASSPPGEGLPFF
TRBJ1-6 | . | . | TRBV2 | CASRDTNNSPLHF
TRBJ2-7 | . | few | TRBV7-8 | CASSLGNQQYF
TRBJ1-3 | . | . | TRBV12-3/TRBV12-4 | CASRRGKTTIYF
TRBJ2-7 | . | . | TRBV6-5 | CASSYSGRGDYEQYF
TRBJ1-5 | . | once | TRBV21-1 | CASSQIGQTHHQPQHF
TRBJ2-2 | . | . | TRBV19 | CASSIDRGTGLNTGELFF
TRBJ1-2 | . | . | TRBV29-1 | CSAAGGRSNYGYTF
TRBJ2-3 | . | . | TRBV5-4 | CASSLKQGLSTDTQYF
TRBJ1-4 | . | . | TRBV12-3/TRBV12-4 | CASSLTEKLFF
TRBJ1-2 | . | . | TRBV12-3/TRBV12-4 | CASSLWGGDGYTF
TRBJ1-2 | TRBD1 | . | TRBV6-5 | CASSQGARGYGYTF
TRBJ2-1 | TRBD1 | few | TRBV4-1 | CASSPSGTGFTEQFF
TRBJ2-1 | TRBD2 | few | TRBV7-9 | CASSPRLAPNNEQFF
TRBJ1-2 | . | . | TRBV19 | CASSIGVRTRGYTF
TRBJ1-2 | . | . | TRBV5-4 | CASSSRVDYGYTF
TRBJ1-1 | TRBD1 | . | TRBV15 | CATSRGGTGHTEAFF
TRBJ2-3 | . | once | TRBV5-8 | CASAEQGIPDTQYF
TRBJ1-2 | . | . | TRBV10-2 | CASREKGLINYGYTF
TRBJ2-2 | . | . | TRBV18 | CASSEDMRGELFF
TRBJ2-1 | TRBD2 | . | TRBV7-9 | CASSSGLAGGLDNEQFF
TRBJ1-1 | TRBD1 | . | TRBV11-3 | CASSLGTGLNTEAFF
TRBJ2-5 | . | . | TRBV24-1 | CATSDAGTAGQETQYF
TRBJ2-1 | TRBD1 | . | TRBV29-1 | CSAGPPNRGNEQFF
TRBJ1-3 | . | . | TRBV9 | CASSLSGGAVGNTIYF
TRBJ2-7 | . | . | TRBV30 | CAWGPITSLCHEQYF
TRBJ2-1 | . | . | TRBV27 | CAIKDTSYNEQFF